This TCR beta chain originates from a study of T cell responses to AZD1222 COVID-19 vaccine. The data were produced by immunoSEQ multiplex PCR, yet TCRdb's version contains in-frame clones alone and is incomplete. Seen here are around 170,000 clones, 90% observed once, and the top ten hold 1.5%. The CDR3 consists of 14 residues. Germline values: CDR1 LGHDT, CDR2 YNNKEL (reference sequence). The V end lost 5 bases, the J end lost 4 bases, and 14 bases lay between the germline ends. The chain links TRBV3-1 (or the pseudogene TRBV3-2) to TRBJ1-1; D is undetermined. The source material was peripheral blood, sampled on day 0 of AZD1222 vaccination. The clonotype comes from an adult in good health. The CDR3 sequence: CASSGRSAGTEAFF. Here the CDR3 DNA reads TGTGCCAGCAGCGGAAGGTCCGCTGGCACTGAAGCTTTCTTT.